What follows describes a single TCR beta chain. CDR3 size: 12 residues. This specimen comes from a study of T cell responses to AZD1222 COVID-19 vaccine. Only in-frame clones appear in the TCRdb table, and some are missing; sequencing was by immunoSEQ multiplex PCR. The data contain about 160,000 clones, approximately 91% of them singletons. This sequence originates from an adult in good health. Sequenced material: peripheral blood, taken on day 0 of AZD1222 vaccination. The rearrangement joins TRBV21-1 to TRBJ2-1. TRBV21-1 is termed a pseudogene. CDR3 protein: CASSKIGLRRFF. CDR3 DNA sequence: TGTGCCAGCAGCAAAATCGGGCTGAGGCGGTTCTTC.